This TCR beta chain was captured in a study of OX40 agonist ivuxolimab in advanced cancers. Findings and caveats of the study: Expanded peripheral T cell antigen specificity was not determined. At 0.1 to 3.0 mg/kg and by week 6, CD4+ and CD8+ T cells in the blood had expanded clonally.

Prior autoimmune disease or systemic immunosuppression barred patients. Baseline, cycle 4 day 1, and cycle 7 day 1 were the blood sampling points. Assay used: immunoSEQ multiplex PCR; TCRdb lists only in-frame clones, some missing. The table includes approximately 79,000 clones, 86% detected once. Concerning this clone itself: Its antigen is undetermined.

The length of the CDR3 is 17 residues. Germline values: CDR1 LNHNV, CDR2 YYDKDF (reference sequence). J gave up 3 bases and V 0 bases, and 5 bases lay outside the gene matches. This receptor was obtained from an adult with an advanced solid tumor such as melanoma, head and neck, liver or kidney cancer. The specimen comprised CD4+ or CD8+ T cells sorted from blood, sampled in a trial of the OX40 agonist ivuxolimab. The V and J genes are TRBV15 and TRBJ1-5; TRBD1 aligns across 10 bases. CDR3 DNA sequence: TGTGCCACCAGCAGAGATCGGACAGGGGGAAACAATCAGCCCCAGCATTTT. Translating it yields CATSRDRTGGNNQPQHF.